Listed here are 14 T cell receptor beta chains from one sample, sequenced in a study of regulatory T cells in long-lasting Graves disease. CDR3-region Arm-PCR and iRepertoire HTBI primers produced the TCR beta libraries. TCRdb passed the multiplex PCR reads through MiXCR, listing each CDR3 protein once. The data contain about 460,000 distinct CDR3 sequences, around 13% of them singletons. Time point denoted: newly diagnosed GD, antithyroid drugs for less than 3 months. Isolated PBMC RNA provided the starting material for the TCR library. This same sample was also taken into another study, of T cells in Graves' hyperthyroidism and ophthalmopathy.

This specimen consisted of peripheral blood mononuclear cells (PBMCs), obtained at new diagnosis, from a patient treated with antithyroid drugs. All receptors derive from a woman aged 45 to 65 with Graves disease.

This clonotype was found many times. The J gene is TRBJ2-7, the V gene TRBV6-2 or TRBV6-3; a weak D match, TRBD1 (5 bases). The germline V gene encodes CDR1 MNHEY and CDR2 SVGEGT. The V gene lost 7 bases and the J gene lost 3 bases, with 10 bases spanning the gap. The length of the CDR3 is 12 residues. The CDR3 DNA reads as TGTGCCAGCAATGACAGATTCTACGAGCAGTACTTC. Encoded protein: CASNDRFYEQYF.

The chain's CDR3 is CASSPLQGLETQYF. The CDR3 region has the DNA TGTGCCAGCTCACCCCTACAGGGCTTGGAGACCCAGTACTTC. The chain carries TRBV18 and TRBJ2-1, with D perhaps matching TRBD1 (6 bases). The J call may not be correct, given that the DNA end is closer to TRBJ2-5. This CDR3 region has 14 residues. Germline loops: CDR1 KGHSH, CDR2 LQKENI.

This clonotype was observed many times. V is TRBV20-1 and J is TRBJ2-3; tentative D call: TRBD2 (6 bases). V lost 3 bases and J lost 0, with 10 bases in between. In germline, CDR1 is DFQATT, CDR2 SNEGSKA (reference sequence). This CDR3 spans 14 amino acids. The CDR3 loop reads CSARSSDSTDTQYF. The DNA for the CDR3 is TGCAGTGCTAGGTCTAGCGACAGCACAGATACGCAGTATTTT.

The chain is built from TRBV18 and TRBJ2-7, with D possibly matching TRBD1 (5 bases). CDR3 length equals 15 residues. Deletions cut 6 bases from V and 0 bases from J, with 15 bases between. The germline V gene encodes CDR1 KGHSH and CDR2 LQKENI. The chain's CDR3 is CASSDLDTGSYEQYF. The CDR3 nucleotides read TGTGCCAGCTCGGACCTGGACACAGGCTCCTACGAGCAGTACTTC.

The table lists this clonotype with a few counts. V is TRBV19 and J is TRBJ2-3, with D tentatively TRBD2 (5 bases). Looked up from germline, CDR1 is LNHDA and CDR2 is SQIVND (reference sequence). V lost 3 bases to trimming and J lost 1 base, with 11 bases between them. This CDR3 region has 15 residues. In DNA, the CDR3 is TGTGCCAGTAGTATCGGAGGTCTGGGCACAGATACGCAGTATTTT. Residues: CASSIGGLGTDTQYF.

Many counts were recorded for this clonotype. The CDR3 protein is CASSKTLGTRRFETQYF. The DNA of the CDR3 is TGTGCCAGCAGTAAAACGCTCGGGACTAGAAGATTTGAGACCCAGTACTTC. The rearrangement joins TRBV7-2 to TRBJ2-5; TRBD2 agrees at 8 bases. This CDR3 spans 17 amino acids. After removal of 6 bases from V and 5 bases from J, the junction contained 17 bases not matched to a gene. Per the germline V gene, CDR1 is SGHTA and CDR2 is FQGNSA. Looking up the rest from reference TRBV7-2 and TRBJ2-5 gives the full variable domain: GAGVSQSPSNKVTEKGKDVELRCDPISGHTALYWYRQSLGQGLEFLIYFQGNSAPDKSGLPSDRFSAERTGGSVSTLTIQRTQQEDSAVYLCASSKTLGTRRFETQYFGPGTRLLVL.

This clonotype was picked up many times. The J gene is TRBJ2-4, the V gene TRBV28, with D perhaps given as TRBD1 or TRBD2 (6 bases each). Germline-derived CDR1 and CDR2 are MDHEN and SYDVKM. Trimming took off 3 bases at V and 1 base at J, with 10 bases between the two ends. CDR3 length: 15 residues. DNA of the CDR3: TGTGCCAGCAGTTTGTGGGGGGCTGCCAAAAACATTCAGTACTTC. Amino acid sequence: CASSLWGAAKNIQYF.

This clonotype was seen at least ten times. The CDR3 here is CASSFRDGRLNTEAFF. The DNA for the CDR3 is TGTGCCAGCAGCTTTAGGGACGGACGATTGAACACTGAAGCTTTCTTT. The chain recombines TRBV27 with TRBJ1-1, with D perhaps TRBD1 (5 bases). Deletions cut 6 bases from V and 0 bases from J, with 17 bases between. The length of the CDR3 is 16 residues. Germline loops: CDR1 MNHEY, CDR2 SMNVEV (reference sequence).

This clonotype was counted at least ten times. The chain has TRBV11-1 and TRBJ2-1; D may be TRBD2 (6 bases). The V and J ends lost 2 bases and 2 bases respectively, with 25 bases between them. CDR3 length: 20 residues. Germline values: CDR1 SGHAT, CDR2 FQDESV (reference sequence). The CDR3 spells CASSLQRGRDRRPTYNEQFF. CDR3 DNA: TGTGCCAGCAGCTTACAGCGAGGGCGGGACCGACGTCCTACCTACAATGAGCAGTTCTTC.

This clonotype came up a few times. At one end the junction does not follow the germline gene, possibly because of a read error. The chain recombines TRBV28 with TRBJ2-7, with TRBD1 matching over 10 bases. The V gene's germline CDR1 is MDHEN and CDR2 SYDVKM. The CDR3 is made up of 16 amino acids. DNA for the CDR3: TGTGCCAGCAGTTTAGGGACAGGGGTAAAAAACTACGAGCAGCACTTC. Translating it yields CASSLGTGVKNYEQHF. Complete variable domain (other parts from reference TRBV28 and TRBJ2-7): DVKVTQSSRYLVKRTGEKVFLECVQDMDHENMFWYRQDPGLGLRLIYFSYDVKMKEKGDIPEGYSVSREKKERFSLILESASTNQTSMYLCASSLGTGVKNYEQHFGPGTRLTVT.

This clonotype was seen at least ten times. CDR3 nucleotides: TGTGCCTGGAGTGTTTGGCAGGGGGCCTACGAGCAGTACTTC. Translation: CAWSVWQGAYEQYF. The chain recombines TRBV30 with TRBJ2-7; 7 bases line up with TRBD1. The junction had 4 bases not matched to a gene; V was cut back by 0 bases and J by 2 bases. The germline gives CDR1 GTSNPN, CDR2 SVGIG (reference sequence). The CDR3 is 14 residues long.

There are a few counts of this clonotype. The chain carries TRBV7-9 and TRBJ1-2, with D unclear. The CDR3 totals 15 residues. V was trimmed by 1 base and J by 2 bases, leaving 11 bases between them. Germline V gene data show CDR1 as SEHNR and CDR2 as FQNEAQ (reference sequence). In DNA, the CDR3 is TGTGCCAGCAGCTTAGGCATGTCAGACAACTATGGCTACACCTTC. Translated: CASSLGMSDNYGYTF.

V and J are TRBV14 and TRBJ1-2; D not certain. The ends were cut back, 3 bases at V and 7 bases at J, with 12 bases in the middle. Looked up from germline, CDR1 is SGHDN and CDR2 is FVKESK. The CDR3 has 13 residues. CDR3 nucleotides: TGTGCCAGCAGCCAGTTCGGACGGGGTGGCTACACCTTC. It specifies CASSQFGRGGYTF.

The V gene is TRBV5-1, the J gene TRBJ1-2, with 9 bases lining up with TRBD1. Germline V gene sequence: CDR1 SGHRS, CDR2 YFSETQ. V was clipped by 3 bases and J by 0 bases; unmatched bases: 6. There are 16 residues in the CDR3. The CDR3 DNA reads TGCGCCAGCAGCTCGTTCGGGACAGGGCCTAACTATGGCTACACCTTC. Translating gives CASSSFGTGPNYGYTF.